The clone carrying this T cell receptor beta chain showed up just once. The antigen is unknown. The PCR made use of 60 Vbeta and 13 Jbeta primers. The data were produced by immunoSEQ multiplex PCR, yet TCRdb's version contains in-frame clones alone and is incomplete. The sample has some 78,000 clones, about 80% seen once. Donors sampled were nominally healthy, though unrecorded immune exposures were likely. The sample is drawn from a study of cytomegalovirus exposure and HLA in healthy donors. Germline assignment: CDR1 LNHDA and CDR2 SQIVND (reference sequence). Trimming pared 6 bases from V and 2 bases from J, leaving 14 bases between. The CDR3 extends over 14 amino acids. Study results and caveats: Trimming of TCR beta V- and J-genes showed a link, identified in a later analysis, to a missense DCLRE1C variant. The majority of TCR sequences were rare, yet some public TCRs appeared in many donors.

V and J are TRBV19 and TRBJ2-7, with D tentatively TRBD1 (6 bases). The sample comprised PBMCs. This sequence was found in a man aged 45-65 years in good health and CMV-seropositive. CDR3 DNA sequence: TGTGCCAGTAGGGATAATGCAGGGGCCTACGAGCAGTACTTC. The encoded protein is CASRDNAGAYEQYF. The full variable domain, rest sourced from reference TRBV19 and TRBJ2-7, is DGGITQSPKYLFRKEGQNVTLSCEQNLNHDAMYWYRQDPGQGLRLIYYSQIVNDFQKGDIAEGYSVSREKKESFPLTVTSAQKNPTAFYLCASRDNAGAYEQYFGPGTRLTVT.